Shown below are 2 T cell receptor beta chains from a single sample sequenced in a study of monozygotic twins with inflammatory bowel disease (dated by TCRdb to the late 2010s). Library method: 5' RACE. These reads were obtained on an Illumina HiSeq 2500. Reprocessed by TCRdb, the reads give a single entry per CDR3 protein sequence, without DNA. This sample's table contains about 160,000 distinct CDR3 sequences. Jointly, the top ten make up about 2.7% of the sample. The sample comprised blood. These TCRs come from a human donor with ulcerative colitis or Crohn's disease, or a healthy co-twin of an affected twin (not recorded which).

This CDR3 reads CSVGSGGTLNQPQHF. J is TRBJ1-5 and V is TRBV29-1. The CDR3 extends over 15 amino acids. The germline CDR1 and CDR2 sequences are SQVTM and ANQGSEA.

The J gene is TRBJ1-3, the V gene TRBV5-1; the D call of TRBD1 rests on TCRdb alone, since no DNA is present to check it. The CDR3 runs to 17 residues. The V gene's germline CDR1 is SGHRS and CDR2 YFSETQ. CDR3: CASSFGATDSSGNTIYF.